These 25 T cell receptor beta chains were sequenced from one sample in a study of CD8+CD57+ T cells in acquired aplastic anemia. Those patients picked for sequencing had displayed CD8+CD57+ cell expansion on flow cytometry. It was genomic DNA that served as the template for profiling TCR beta VDJ and CDR3. TCRdb re-derived calls from the reads in MiXCR, one entry per CDR3 protein. The sample has about 200,000 distinct CDR3 sequences; 50% to 70% are singletons. What was sequenced was sorted CD4+, CD8+, or CD8+CD57+ T cells (not recorded which) from PBMCs. These receptor sequences come from a human donor with aplastic anemia.

This chain connects TRBV15 to TRBJ2-7; 7 bases line up with TRBD1. The germline gives CDR1 LNHNV, CDR2 YYDKDF (reference sequence). The CDR3 consists of 15 residues. The J segment lost 3 bases and the V segment lost 3 bases, leaving 8 bases of the junction unmatched. The CDR3 loop is CATSREAGGVYEQYF. Written as DNA, the CDR3 is TGTGCCACCAGCAGGGAAGCAGGGGGAGTCTACGAGCAGTACTTC.

This clonotype was seen at least ten times. The V and J genes are TRBV9 and TRBJ2-3; TRBD2 matches 9 bases. Looked up from germline, CDR1 is SGDLS and CDR2 is YYNGEE. V lost 6 bases and J lost 2; bases outside the gene matches: 7. The CDR3 loop spans 15 amino acids. Written as DNA, the CDR3 is TGTGCCAGCACCTTAGCGGGGGTGTTCACAGATACGCAGTATTTT. As protein: CASTLAGVFTDTQYF.

A single count supports this clonotype. The V gene is TRBV2, the J gene TRBJ1-5, with a possible D match to TRBD1 (6 bases). V dropped 6 bases and J dropped 2 bases, with 14 bases sitting between them. Germline CDR1 and CDR2: SNHLY and FYNNEI. CDR3 size: 15 residues. The CDR3 loop reads CASRELTGGNQPQHF. Written as DNA, the CDR3 is TGTGCCAGCAGGGAGTTGACAGGTGGCAATCAGCCCCAGCATTTT.

With regard to this clonotype: Compared with germline, one end of the junction differs, possibly owing to a read error. V usage is TRBV7-9 and J usage is TRBJ2-2; D remains ambiguous. This CDR3 region has 14 residues. Germline CDR1 reads SEHNR; CDR2 reads FQNEAQ (reference sequence). For the CDR3, the DNA is TGCGCCAGCAGCCAAGACCCGAACACCGGGGAGCTGTTTTTT. It codes for CASSQDPNTGELFF.

The chain combines TRBV7-3 with TRBJ2-7; D is possibly TRBD2 (6 bases). This CDR3 has 15 amino acids. Germline CDR1 reads SGHTA; CDR2 reads FQGTGA. The V end was cut by 5 bases, the J end by 7 bases, with 21 bases between. CDR3: CASSLTLATPREQYF. In DNA, the CDR3 is TGTGCCAGCAGCCTCACCCTAGCGACTCCACGGGAGCAGTACTTC.

This clonotype has a handful of counts. The rearrangement links TRBV7-9 to TRBJ1-1, with D maybe TRBD1 (6 bases). This CDR3 spans 14 amino acids. CDR1 is SEHNR, CDR2 FQNEAQ, per germline (reference sequence). The V and J ends lost 1 base and 5 bases respectively, with 11 bases between them. The CDR3 coding sequence is TGTGCCAGCAGCTTAGTGGCCAGGGGAACTGAAGCTTTCTTT. This gives the protein CASSLVARGTEAFF.

This chain connects TRBV5-1 to TRBJ1-2; 8 positions match TRBD1. This CDR3 has 15 amino acids. Germline CDR1 SGHRS, CDR2 YFSETQ. J lost 1 base, V lost 3 bases, and 5 bases had no gene match. The CDR3 nucleotides are TGCGCCAGCAGCTCGACAGGGGAGAGTAACTATGGCTACACCTTC. Protein: CASSSTGESNYGYTF.

This clonotype was seen only a few times. J is TRBJ2-3 and V is TRBV5-1; D gene uncertain. Germline V gene lookup returns CDR1 SGHRS and CDR2 YFSETQ. Between the trimmed V and J ends, which lost 3 bases and 4 bases, there was a span of 6 bases. This CDR3 is built from 12 residues. CDR3 residues: CASSSPSDTQYF. CDR3 DNA: TGCGCCAGCAGCTCGCCATCAGATACGCAGTATTTT.

This clonotype has a count of ten or more. This chain joins TRBV6-5 and TRBJ2-7; no clear D gene. CDR3 length equals 15 residues. Germline V gives CDR1 MNHEY, CDR2 SVGAGI. V lost 5 bases and J 4 bases, leaving 18 bases between the germline ends. CDR3 protein: CASSPGPHLGYEQYF. DNA for the CDR3: TGTGCCAGCAGTCCAGGACCCCATCTTGGGTACGAGCAGTACTTC.

In this sample, this clonotype turned up once. The rearrangement uses TRBV5-1 and TRBJ2-5, with 11 nucleotides matching TRBD2. V dropped 3 bases and J dropped 1; count of bases not matched to a gene: 8. Per the germline V gene, CDR1 is SGHRS and CDR2 is YFSETQ. The length of the CDR3 is 17 residues. For the CDR3, the DNA is TGCGCCAGCAGCTCGGGTGGGACTAGCGGATCCCAAGAGACCCAGTACTTC. It is translated as CASSSGGTSGSQETQYF.

The chain is built from TRBV5-1 and TRBJ2-7; D gene ambiguous. There are 14 residues in the CDR3. Germline V gives CDR1 SGHRS, CDR2 YFSETQ. The V end lost 5 bases, the J end lost 2 bases, and 14 bases lay between the germline ends. CDR3 sequence: CASRPETYTYEQYF. In nucleotides, the CDR3 is TGCGCCAGCAGACCTGAGACCTACACCTACGAGCAGTACTTC.

The chain has TRBV19 and TRBJ2-7; D is possibly TRBD1 or TRBD2 (5 bases each). Germline CDR1 is LNHDA and CDR2 is SQIVND (reference sequence). Trimming took 7 bases from V and 3 from J, leaving 16 bases between them. The CDR3 loop spans 14 amino acids. In nucleotides, the CDR3 is TGTGCCAGTACCCCCGGGACCGCTAACTACGAGCAGTACTTC. Translated: CASTPGTANYEQYF.

The rearrangement joins TRBV2 to TRBJ1-5; possible D gene TRBD1, 5 bases. The CDR3 is 14 amino acids. The V gene's germline CDR1 is SNHLY and CDR2 FYNNEI. Trimming left V 2 bases short and J 6 bases short, with 11 bases between. CDR3 sequence: CASSENQGSQPQHF. The CDR3 nucleotides read TGTGCCAGCAGTGAAAACCAGGGAAGTCAGCCCCAGCATTTT.

The chain is built from TRBV27 and TRBJ1-2, with D tentatively TRBD1 (5 bases). The V and J ends lost 6 bases and 1 base respectively, with 12 bases between them. The CDR3 is 14 amino acids. Germline V gene sequence: CDR1 MNHEY, CDR2 SMNVEV (reference sequence). CDR3: CASSGGGFNYGYTF. In nucleotides, the CDR3 is TGTGCCAGCAGCGGGGGAGGATTTAACTATGGCTACACCTTC.

The chain employs TRBV9 and TRBJ1-3; D is unresolved. V dropped 0 bases and J dropped 0 bases, with 4 bases sitting between them. The CDR3 is made up of 14 amino acids. Germline V gives CDR1 SGDLS, CDR2 YYNGEE. The CDR3 loop is CASSVDGSGNTIYF. As DNA, the CDR3 is TGTGCCAGCAGCGTAGATGGCTCTGGAAACACCATATATTTT.

The chain has TRBV7-7 and TRBJ2-7; D is uncertain. Trimming stripped 1 base from V and 7 bases from J, with 11 bases between. The CDR3 loop spans 13 amino acids. The germline V gene encodes CDR1 SSHAT and CDR2 FNYEAQ (reference sequence). The CDR3: CASSLGSGLEQYF. In DNA, the CDR3 is TGTGCCAGCAGCTTAGGATCCGGGTTGGAGCAGTACTTC.

This clonotype was detected only a few times. The rearrangement uses TRBV20-1 and TRBJ2-5; unclear D gene. Trimming cost V 0 bases and J 5 bases, with 13 bases left between them. Looked up from germline, CDR1 is DFQATT and CDR2 is SNEGSKA (reference sequence). The CDR3 is 14 residues long. The DNA of the CDR3 is TGCAGTGCTAGAGATGTCCTACAAAGGGAGACCCAGTACTTC. Translating gives CSARDVLQRETQYF.

The rearrangement links TRBV19 to TRBJ2-1; 9 bases are shared with TRBD2. V was clipped by 11 bases and J by 8 bases; unmatched bases: 16. This CDR3 comprises 15 residues. CDR1 LNHDA and CDR2 SQIVND come from the germline V gene (reference sequence). The CDR3 sequence: CAGSAETSGIYEQFF. CDR3 DNA sequence: TGTGCCGGTTCGGCCGAGACTAGCGGTATCTATGAGCAGTTCTTC.

The chain combines TRBV13 with TRBJ2-7; 7 bases map to TRBD1. With 4 bases clipped from V and 6 bases from J, the junction kept 3 bases outside the gene matches. Germline V gives CDR1 PRHDT, CDR2 FYEKMQ (reference sequence). The CDR3 covers 12 residues. In nucleotides, the CDR3 is TGTGCCAGCAGCTACAGGGGACGCGAGCAGTACTTC. This encodes CASSYRGREQYF.

The chain employs TRBV19 and TRBJ1-5; D possibly corresponds to TRBD1 (5 bases). The CDR3 is made up of 14 amino acids. The germline V and J ends were trimmed by 3 bases and 7 bases, with 13 bases remaining between them. Germline V gene sequence: CDR1 LNHDA, CDR2 SQIVND (reference sequence). The CDR3 is CASSIGGARQPQHF. CDR3 nucleotide sequence: TGTGCCAGTAGTATTGGGGGAGCTAGGCAGCCCCAGCATTTT.

J is TRBJ2-3 and V is TRBV24-1; tentatively, D is TRBD1 (6 bases). CDR1 and CDR2 from the germline V gene are KGHDR and SFDVKD. The CDR3 consists of 14 residues. Trimming cost V 8 bases and J 5 bases, with 16 bases left between them. The CDR3 DNA reads TGTGCCACCATTGAAACAGGGTCTCAAGATACGCAGTATTTT. Its protein product is CATIETGSQDTQYF.

This clonotype was detected a few times. This rearrangement joins TRBV29-1 to TRBJ2-1, with 8 positions matching TRBD1. The V segment lost 4 bases and the J segment 12 bases; nucleotides outside the gene matches: 8. The CDR3 is 12 residues long. Germline V lookup: CDR1 SQVTM, CDR2 ANQGSEA. The CDR3 is CSVVARGLGQFF. CDR3 nucleotides: TGCAGCGTTGTAGCCAGGGGGCTAGGGCAGTTCTTC.

This clonotype was seen repeatedly, ten times or more. The chain combines TRBV25-1 with TRBJ1-1; 9 positions match TRBD1. V dropped 6 bases and J dropped 1; count of bases not matched to a gene: 3. This CDR3 contains 14 residues. The germline gives CDR1 MGHDK, CDR2 SYGVNS. The chain's CDR3 is CASRGDRENTEAFF. CDR3 in DNA: TGTGCCAGCAGAGGGGACAGGGAGAACACTGAAGCTTTCTTT.

This clonotype was picked up many times. V and J are TRBV3-1 and TRBJ2-1, with 7 bases matching TRBD2. Trimming at V came to 0 bases and at J to 5 bases, leaving 1 base not matched to a gene. This CDR3 is 14 amino acids long. Germline V CDR1 and CDR2: LGHDT, YNNKEL (reference sequence). This CDR3 is CASSQEAGHNEQFF. In nucleotides, the CDR3 is TGTGCCAGCAGCCAAGAAGCGGGGCACAATGAGCAGTTCTTC.

Worth noting for this clonotype: The conserved final phenylalanine or tryptophan is absent from the CDR3, which likely points to a read error. V usage is TRBV7-2 and J usage is TRBJ2-6; no definite D call. The CDR3 is 15 amino acids. The germline V gene has CDR1 SGHTA and CDR2 FQGNSA. Trimming shortened V by 3 bases and J by 4 bases, and 10 bases separated the two germline ends. The CDR3 loop is CASSLPPIGANVLTL. DNA for the CDR3: TGTGCCAGCAGCTTGCCCCCCATCGGGGCCAACGTCCTGACTTTG.